This TCR beta chain stems from a study of blood T cell repertoires in COVID-19. Study-wide context: From the United States, Italy and Spain came samples of acute and convalescent COVID-19. Sample material is recorded as cDNA or gDNA derived from T cells, B-cell-depleted T cells, or PBMCs.

There are 14 residues in the CDR3. Trimming took 1 base from V and 1 from J, leaving 7 bases between them. Per germline, CDR1 SEHNR and CDR2 FQNEAQ (reference sequence). Original methodology: Cell counts per sample came from amplifying reference gene primers. Data came from immunoSEQ multiplex PCR; TCRdb stores just in-frame clones and leaves some out. D and trimming were read from the DNA, whereas the V and J calls and clone size are those reported in that table. The table shows 150,000 to 200,000 clones, with approximately 84% occurring only once. Sequencing was performed on peripheral blood. V and J are TRBV7-9 and TRBJ2-5; no reliable D call. The sequence was obtained from an elderly woman with COVID-19, enrolled during active disease. The CDR3 DNA reads as TGTGCCAGCAGCTTAGAGGAGACCCAAGAGACCCAGTACTTC. Its protein is CASSLEETQETQYF.